Each of the 20 T cell receptor beta chains below was sequenced from the same sample in a study of low-dose radiotherapy and immunotherapy resistance in tumors. The sample's time point: after trial treatment. Treatment in this sample: LDRT plus nivolumab, ipilimumab, low-dose cyclophosphamide and aspirin (RACIN trial). Covering alpha and beta chains, TRAV- and TRBV-specific primers were used for the first-strand cDNA. A constant-region primer paired with the V-primer adapter amplified TCRs over about 19 PCR cycles. TCRdb called the reads again in MiXCR, with one record for every CDR3 protein. The sample lists tens of thousands of distinct CDR3 sequences; around a sixth were seen once. The sequenced sample was PBMCs, obtained after low-dose radiotherapy plus immunotherapy. Source of these receptors: a male donor with prostate cancer.

This clonotype was observed at least ten times. The gene calls are TRBV29-1 and TRBJ2-7; TRBD1 agrees at 11 bases. CDR1 and CDR2 from the germline V gene are SQVTM and ANQGSEA. Losses at the gene ends were 4 bases for V and 5 bases for J; bases not matched to a gene: 4. The CDR3 sequence is 13 residues long. For the CDR3, the DNA is TGCAGCGTTGGGTGGGGACAGGGGGACGAGCAGTACTTC. Amino acids: CSVGWGQGDEQYF.

In its sample, this clonotype was seen many times. This rearrangement joins TRBV11-1 to TRBJ1-2; TRBD1 matches 7 bases. This CDR3 region has 15 residues. The ends lost 5 bases at V and 3 bases at J; junction bases unmatched: 9. Germline assignment: CDR1 SGHAT and CDR2 FQDESV (reference sequence). The CDR3 loop reads CASSLGITGDYGYTF. Here the CDR3 DNA reads TGTGCCAGCAGCCTTGGAATAACAGGGGACTATGGCTACACCTTC.

The gene calls are TRBV28 and TRBJ2-7; D gene unclear. Germline V gene sequence: CDR1 MDHEN, CDR2 SYDVKM. CDR3 length: 13 amino acids. Trimming took off 7 bases at V and 2 bases at J, with 12 bases between the two ends. CDR3 nucleotides: TGTGCCAGCACGAATAGCCTAGCCTACGAGCAGTACTTC. It yields the protein CASTNSLAYEQYF.

This clonotype was detected ten times or more. This chain connects TRBV30 to TRBJ2-6, with D perhaps TRBD1 (5 bases). The V and J ends lost 8 bases and 1 base respectively, with 12 bases between them. Germline values: CDR1 GTSNPN, CDR2 SVGIG (reference sequence). The CDR3 is 14 residues long. CDR3 nucleotide sequence: TGTGCCCGGAAGTCAGGGTCTGGGGCCAACGTCCTGACTTTC. Translating gives CARKSGSGANVLTF.

The chain uses TRBV19 and TRBJ1-5; D is unclear. Germline values: CDR1 LNHDA, CDR2 SQIVND (reference sequence). This CDR3 contains 12 residues. Trimming shortened V by 3 bases and J by 6 bases, and 6 bases separated the two germline ends. The CDR3 spells CASSIQFQPQHF. CDR3 bases: TGTGCCAGTAGTATCCAATTTCAGCCCCAGCATTTT.

This clonotype was counted at least ten times. V and J are TRBV6-6 and TRBJ2-1; 11 bases agree with TRBD2. This CDR3 contains 15 residues. After removal of 4 bases from V and 6 bases from J, the junction contained 5 bases not matched to a gene. Germline V gives CDR1 MNHNY, CDR2 SVGAGI (reference sequence). CDR3 in DNA: TGTGCCAGCAGTTTGACTAGCGGGACTCTCAATGAGCAGTTCTTC. The encoded protein is CASSLTSGTLNEQFF.

This clonotype was recorded many times. V is TRBV5-1 and J is TRBJ1-2; D unclear. Trimming pared 4 bases from V and 8 bases from J, leaving 15 bases between. The CDR3 has 13 residues. From germline, CDR1 is SGHRS and CDR2 YFSETQ. The CDR3 DNA follows: TGCGCCAGCAGCAATTCCGGTTTTGGAGGCTACACCTTC. Encoded protein: CASSNSGFGGYTF.

Ten or more counts support this clonotype. This chain joins TRBV3-1 and TRBJ2-7, with 7 bases fitting TRBD1. J gave up 1 base and V 1 base, and 7 bases lay outside the gene matches. In germline, CDR1 is LGHDT, CDR2 YNNKEL (reference sequence). The CDR3 length is 16 residues. In DNA, the CDR3 is TGTGCCAGCAGCCAAGCCGCGACAGGGATGTCCTACGAGCAGTACTTC. It is translated as CASSQAATGMSYEQYF.

This clonotype came up many times. The rearrangement links TRBV5-1 to TRBJ2-1, with TRBD2 identical over 9 bases. With V trimmed by 0 bases and J by 5 bases, 9 bases remained unmatched. Germline V lookup: CDR1 SGHRS, CDR2 YFSETQ. The CDR3 consists of 17 residues. The CDR3 DNA follows: TGCGCCAGCAGCTTGGTAGGCGGGAGCGGGGGGCACAATGAGCAGTTCTTC. Its protein is CASSLVGGSGGHNEQFF.

The sample holds many counts of this clonotype. The chain couples TRBV4-2 to TRBJ2-5, with 16 positions matching TRBD2. CDR1 and CDR2 (germline): LGHNA, YNFKEQ. Trimming took 3 bases from V and 5 from J; bases not matched to a gene: 9. This CDR3 is built from 18 residues. For the CDR3, the DNA is TGTGCCAGCAGCCACCAGGGACTAGCGGGAGGGCCCAGGGAGACCCAGTACTTC. This gives the protein CASSHQGLAGGPRETQYF.

CDR3 nucleotide sequence: TGTGCCAGCTCCCGACAGGGGGCGAGCGGGGAGCTGTTTTTT. Protein product: CASSRQGASGELFF. This chain uses TRBV6-4 with TRBJ2-2; 10 bases agree with TRBD1. This CDR3 region has 14 residues. V lost 8 bases to trimming and J lost 7 bases; unmatched junction nucleotides: 7. CDR1 and CDR2 from the germline V gene are MRHNA and SNTAGT.

This clonotype was observed many times. The gene calls are TRBV6-2 or TRBV6-3 and TRBJ2-1; no firm D call. The CDR3 runs 13 residues. V was shortened by 7 bases and J by 4 bases, with 11 bases between the two germline ends. The germline V gene encodes CDR1 MNHEY and CDR2 SVGEGT. For the CDR3, the DNA is TGTGCCAGCACGTGGCTGGCATACAATGAGCAGTTCTTC. Translated, it gives CASTWLAYNEQFF.

This clonotype has at least ten counts. This chain connects TRBV5-1 to TRBJ2-3; 7 bases are shared with TRBD1. There are 15 residues in the CDR3. The germline V gene has CDR1 SGHRS and CDR2 YFSETQ. With 4 bases clipped from V and 1 base from J, the junction kept 6 bases outside the gene matches. The CDR3 loop reads CASSRDSPRTDTQYF. As DNA, the CDR3 is TGCGCCAGCAGCCGGGACAGCCCCCGCACAGATACGCAGTATTTT. The variable domain in full, completed from reference TRBV5-1 and TRBJ2-3, reads KAGVTQTPRYLIKTRGQQVTLSCSPISGHRSVSWYQQTPGQGLQFLFEYFSETQRNKGNFPGRFSGRQFSNSRSEMNVSTLELGDSALYLCASSRDSPRTDTQYFGPGTRLTVL.

This clonotype appeared many times. The chain links TRBV7-2 to TRBJ2-7, with D perhaps matching TRBD1 (6 bases). Deletions cut 5 bases from V and 7 bases from J, with 18 bases between. The CDR3 spans 14 residues. Germline CDR1 SGHTA, CDR2 FQGNSA. The DNA of the CDR3 is TGTGCCAGCAGCGTATCAGGGGCATCTAGGGAGCAGTACTTC. Its translation: CASSVSGASREQYF.

The table lists this clonotype with many counts. This chain joins TRBV2 and TRBJ1-5; D unclear. V dropped 8 bases and J dropped 2 bases, with 13 bases sitting between them. CDR3 size: 14 residues. Germline CDR1 SNHLY, CDR2 FYNNEI. This chain's CDR3 is CASRRRGGNQPQHF. For the CDR3, the DNA is TGTGCCAGCCGAAGGAGAGGAGGCAATCAGCCCCAGCATTTT. The variable domain in full, completed from reference TRBV2 and TRBJ1-5, reads EPEVTQTPSHQVTQMGQEVILRCVPISNHLYFYWYRQILGQKVEFLVSFYNNEISEKSEIFDDQFSVERPDGSNFTLKIRSTKLEDSAMYFCASRRRGGNQPQHFGDGTRLSIL.

This clonotype was seen repeatedly, ten times or more. The gene calls are TRBV7-3 and TRBJ2-5; 7 bases match TRBD2. Germline CDR1 is SGHTA and CDR2 is FQGTGA. V was clipped by 3 bases and J by 2 bases; unmatched bases: 6. CDR3 size: 15 residues. CDR3 sequence (DNA): TGTGCCAGCAGCTTGCCGACTAGCAGGCAAGAGACCCAGTACTTC. Its translation is CASSLPTSRQETQYF. Looking up the rest from reference TRBV7-3 and TRBJ2-5 gives the full variable domain: GAGVSQTPSNKVTEKGKYVELRCDPISGHTALYWYRQSLGQGPEFLIYFQGTGAADDSGLPNDRFFAVRPEGSVSTLKIQRTERGDSAVYLCASSLPTSRQETQYFGPGTRLLVL.

A note on this clonotype: The likely explanation is a read error, given a far larger clone one base away. The gene calls are TRBV7-9 and TRBJ2-7, with D perhaps given as TRBD1 or TRBD2 (5 bases each). The CDR3 totals 14 residues. Germline V CDR1 and CDR2: SEHNR, FQNEAQ (reference sequence). As DNA, the CDR3 is TGTGCCAGCAGCCTTGGGGGTGGGACCTACAAGCAGTACTTC. Its protein is CASSLGGGTYKQYF. The entire variable domain, with the rest obtained from reference TRBV7-9 and TRBJ2-7, is as follows: DTGVSQNPRHKITKRGQNVTFRCDPISEHNRLYWYRQTLGQGPEFLTYFQNEAQLEKSRLLSDRFSAERPKGSFSTLEIQRTEQGDSAMYLCASSLGGGTYKQYFGPGTRLTVT.

This clonotype was found many times. V is TRBV5-1 and J is TRBJ2-5; D is perhaps TRBD1 (6 bases). The germline gives CDR1 SGHRS, CDR2 YFSETQ. The length of the CDR3 is 14 residues. Trimming pared 1 base from V and 5 bases from J, leaving 12 bases between. Here the CDR3 DNA reads TGCGCCAGCAGCTTGACAGGGACCCCGGAGACCCAGTACTTC. The encoded protein is CASSLTGTPETQYF.

V is TRBV3-1 and J is TRBJ1-6, with D possibly matching TRBD1 (6 bases). This CDR3 is 17 amino acids long. Germline-derived CDR1 and CDR2 are LGHDT and YNNKEL (reference sequence). The V gene lost 4 bases and the J gene lost 6 bases, with 19 bases spanning the gap. The CDR3 bases are TGTGCCAGCAGCCCAGGGGCCATCATCGTTAGTAATTCACCCCTCCACTTT. Protein: CASSPGAIIVSNSPLHF. Full variable domain (outside the CDR3, taken from reference TRBV3-1 and TRBJ1-6): DTAVSQTPKYLVTQMGNDKSIKCEQNLGHDTMYWYKQDSKKFLKIMFSYNNKELIINETVPNRFSPKSPDKAHLNLHINSLELGDSAVYFCASSPGAIIVSNSPLHFGNGTRLTVT.

This clonotype was recorded many times. The J gene is TRBJ2-7, the V gene TRBV9; D possibly corresponds to TRBD2 (5 bases). Germline V gives CDR1 SGDLS, CDR2 YYNGEE. The CDR3 contains 15 residues. V lost 0 bases to trimming and J lost 6 bases, with 16 bases between them. In DNA form, the CDR3 reads TGTGCCAGCAGCGTAGAAGGTCGAGGGTTGAGCGAGCAGTACTTC. As protein: CASSVEGRGLSEQYF.